The 31 T cell receptor beta chains listed next were all sequenced from one sample in a study of blood T cell repertoires in COVID-19. The repertoire was sequenced with immunoSEQ multiplex PCR; TCRdb's copy has only in-frame clones and lacks some. The sample carries under 200,000 clones, around four fifths recorded once. The material sequenced was PBMCs or T cells enriched from blood (not recorded which). The receptors were gathered from a woman aged 55-70 years who had recovered from COVID-19.

The rearrangement uses TRBV10-1 and TRBJ1-1, with TRBD1 as a possible D gene (5 bases). The V end was cut by 4 bases, the J end by 4 bases, with 10 bases between. This CDR3 contains 13 residues. Germline V gene data show CDR1 as WNHNN and CDR2 as SYGVQD (reference sequence). CDR3 DNA sequence: TGCGCCAGCAGTGCGGGGACTACCACTGAAGCTTTCTTT. Its protein is CASSAGTTTEAFF.

The gene calls are TRBV5-1 and TRBJ2-2; 9 bases agree with TRBD1. Looked up from germline, CDR1 is SGHRS and CDR2 is YFSETQ. The CDR3 runs 17 residues. V shed 1 base, J shed 6 bases, and the junction held 10 bases outside the gene matches. CDR3 sequence reads: CASSLSPPGQGAGELFF. CDR3 bases: TGCGCCAGCAGCTTGTCTCCCCCGGGACAGGGCGCCGGGGAGCTGTTTTTT.

Points on this clone: Its ends do not fully match the called genes, so a read error is possible. DNA for the CDR3: TGCGCCAGCAGCTCGGCAGGCCTCGAAGTTGTTCAGGACTTC. It codes for CASSSAGLEVVQDF. This chain uses TRBV5-1 with TRBJ2-5, with unresolved D. The CDR3 consists of 14 residues. CDR1 is SGHRS and CDR2 is YFSETQ in the germline V gene.

This chain joins TRBV7-9 and TRBJ2-1, with 8 positions matching TRBD1. V shed 1 base, J shed 9 bases, and the junction held 5 bases outside the gene matches. Germline values: CDR1 SEHNR, CDR2 FQNEAQ (reference sequence). The CDR3 spans 14 residues. As DNA, the CDR3 is TGTGCCAGCAGCTTAGGACAGGGGTCAAGTGAGCAGTTCTTC. The encoded protein is CASSLGQGSSEQFF. Filled out from reference TRBV7-9 and TRBJ2-1, the complete variable domain reads DTGVSQNPRHKITKRGQNVTFRCDPISEHNRLYWYRQTLGQGPEFLTYFQNEAQLEKSRLLSDRFSAERPKGSFSTLEIQRTEQGDSAMYLCASSLGQGSSEQFFGPGTRLTVL.

This clone was observed a single time. V usage is TRBV5-1 and J usage is TRBJ1-1; no firm D call. Trimming took off 5 bases at V and 2 bases at J, with 13 bases between the two ends. CDR1 is SGHRS, CDR2 YFSETQ, per germline. CDR3 length: 14 amino acids. CDR3 DNA: TGCGCCAGCAGGCTGGACTGGGGAAACACTGAAGCTTTCTTT. This encodes CASRLDWGNTEAFF.

This chain uses TRBV10-3 with TRBJ1-6; D is ambiguous. The germline V and J ends were trimmed by 2 bases and 9 bases, with 11 bases remaining between them. This CDR3 has 14 amino acids. Germline-derived CDR1 and CDR2 are ENHRY and SYGVKD. CDR3 sequence: CAISEGEFISPLHF. The CDR3 nucleotides are TGTGCCATCAGTGAGGGGGAGTTTATTTCACCCCTCCACTTT.

The genes are TRBV2 and TRBJ1-5, with D possibly TRBD1 on 6 matching bases. V lost 5 bases and J 6 bases, leaving 14 bases between the germline ends. In germline, CDR1 is SNHLY, CDR2 FYNNEI. The CDR3 sequence is 14 residues long. CDR3 protein: CASSLGQNAQPQHF. CDR3 nucleotides: TGTGCCAGCAGTCTCGGACAGAACGCTCAGCCCCAGCATTTT.

The chain links TRBV12-3 or TRBV12-4 to TRBJ1-1; unclear D gene. This CDR3 is 12 amino acids long. Deletions cut 3 bases from V and 11 bases from J, with 13 bases between. In DNA form, the CDR3 reads TGTGCCAGCAGTTTGGGCCCGGGCGGGGCTTTCTTT. Amino acid sequence: CASSLGPGGAFF.

The rearrangement joins TRBV7-9 to TRBJ1-5; D may be TRBD1 (6 bases). The CDR3 runs to 15 residues. CDR1 SEHNR and CDR2 FQNEAQ come from the germline V gene (reference sequence). Trimming left V 5 bases short and J 4 bases short, with 15 bases between. The CDR3 nucleotides read TGTGCCAGCAGCCCCTATGGGGGCTCAAATCAGCCCCAGCATTTT. It specifies CASSPYGGSNQPQHF.

The CDR3 region is CASSFFVAKTGLNSPLHF. In DNA, the CDR3 is TGTGCCAGCAGCTTTTTTGTGGCCAAGACAGGGCTAAATTCACCCCTCCACTTT. The chain employs TRBV7-9 and TRBJ1-6, with 7 nucleotides matching TRBD1. The V segment lost 3 bases and the J segment 7 bases; nucleotides outside the gene matches: 15. There are 18 residues in the CDR3. Germline-derived CDR1 and CDR2 are SEHNR and FQNEAQ (reference sequence).

The V call is TRBV6-5, the J call TRBJ2-1, with 10 bases that match TRBD2. The germline CDR1 and CDR2 sequences are MNHEY and SVGAGI. This CDR3 spans 13 amino acids. V lost 7 bases and J lost 9; bases outside the gene matches: 6. Here the CDR3 DNA reads TGTGCCAGCAAGCGGGAGGGCCGCGGTGAGCAGTTCTTC. Protein product: CASKREGRGEQFF.

The chain employs TRBV4-2 and TRBJ1-3; 7 nucleotides agree with TRBD1. J was trimmed by 0 bases and V by 1 base; bases with no gene match: 3. Per the germline V gene, CDR1 is LGHNA and CDR2 is YNFKEQ. The CDR3 runs to 16 residues. CDR3 nucleotides: TGTGCCAGCAGCCAAGGAACAGGGGCCTCTGGAAACACCATATATTTT. Protein sequence: CASSQGTGASGNTIYF.

V gene TRBV2 combines with J gene TRBJ1-2; D not resolved. This CDR3 region has 11 residues. The V end lost 6 bases, the J end lost 5 bases, and 7 bases lay between the germline ends. Germline CDR1 is SNHLY and CDR2 is FYNNEI. The CDR3 sequence: CASRNTYGYTF. The CDR3 nucleotides are TGTGCCAGCAGAAACACGTATGGCTACACCTTC. Looking up the rest from reference TRBV2 and TRBJ1-2 gives the full variable domain: EPEVTQTPSHQVTQMGQEVILRCVPISNHLYFYWYRQILGQKVEFLVSFYNNEISEKSEIFDDQFSVERPDGSNFTLKIRSTKLEDSAMYFCASRNTYGYTFGSGTRLTVV.

V gene TRBV15 combines with J gene TRBJ2-7; TRBD1 agrees at 8 bases. The CDR3 loop spans 16 amino acids. Germline V gene lookup returns CDR1 LNHNV and CDR2 YYDKDF (reference sequence). V was clipped by 8 bases and J by 0 bases; unmatched bases: 12. CDR3 sequence (DNA): TGTGCCACCTCCGCTGGGGACAGGTCGGGCTCCTACGAGCAGTACTTC. The encoded protein is CATSAGDRSGSYEQYF. The full variable domain, completed using reference TRBV15 and TRBJ2-7, is DAMVIQNPRYQVTQFGKPVTLSCSQTLNHNVMYWYQQKSSQAPKLLFHYYDKDFNNEADTPDNFQSRRPNTSFCFLDIRSPGLGDTAMYLCATSAGDRSGSYEQYFGPGTRLTVT.

This sequence joins TRBV5-5 and TRBJ2-3; 9 bases map to TRBD1. This CDR3 has 15 amino acids. V trimming: 4 bases; J trimming: 3 bases; junction bases outside the gene matches: 6. Germline V gene sequence: CDR1 SGHKS, CDR2 YYEKEE (reference sequence). The CDR3 nucleotides read TGTGCCAGCAGCCCGGACAGGGGTTGGACAGATACGCAGTATTTT. Protein sequence: CASSPDRGWTDTQYF.

This sequence joins TRBV28 and TRBJ1-5; 7 nucleotides agree with TRBD1. After removal of 7 bases from V and 5 bases from J, the junction contained 8 bases not matched to a gene. This CDR3 region has 14 residues. Germline values: CDR1 MDHEN, CDR2 SYDVKM. The CDR3 nucleotides read TGTGCCAGCACCTTACAGGGGTGGTATCAGCCCCAGCATTTT. Residues: CASTLQGWYQPQHF.

Comments on this clone: Distinct nucleotide sequences in the sample also encode this CDR3. V is TRBV5-1 and J is TRBJ2-3, with 8 positions matching TRBD2. Trimming took 2 bases from V and 0 from J; bases not matched to a gene: 2. This CDR3 region has 15 residues. CDR1 SGHRS and CDR2 YFSETQ come from the germline V gene. The CDR3 loop reads CASSFLAGSTDTQYF. DNA of the CDR3: TGCGCCAGCAGCTTCTTAGCGGGGAGCACAGATACGCAGTATTTT. The variable domain in full, completed from reference TRBV5-1 and TRBJ2-3, reads KAGVTQTPRYLIKTRGQQVTLSCSPISGHRSVSWYQQTPGQGLQFLFEYFSETQRNKGNFPGRFSGRQFSNSRSEMNVSTLELGDSALYLCASSFLAGSTDTQYFGPGTRLTVL.

The V call is TRBV7-2, the J call TRBJ2-3, with a weak D call TRBD1 (7 bases). Germline V CDR1 and CDR2: SGHTA, FQGNSA. The CDR3 is 13 residues long. V gave up 3 bases and J gave up 6 bases, with 10 bases separating them. The CDR3 loop reads CASSFRGADTQYF. In nucleotides, the CDR3 is TGTGCCAGCAGCTTCAGGGGGGCGGATACGCAGTATTTT.

The chain is built from TRBV25-1 and TRBJ1-2; weak D call: TRBD1 (5 bases). Germline V gives CDR1 MGHDK, CDR2 SYGVNS. The CDR3 sequence is 14 residues long. Trimming removed 3 bases from V and 2 bases from J, with 10 bases in between. The CDR3 is CASSEGGRNYGYTF. The DNA for the CDR3 is TGTGCCAGCAGTGAGGGGGGACGGAACTATGGCTACACCTTC.

Only a few counts were recorded for this clone. V gene TRBV6-5 combines with J gene TRBJ1-3; maybe TRBD1 (6 bases). The V gene's germline CDR1 is MNHEY and CDR2 SVGAGI. Trimming removed 6 bases at V and 4 bases at J, with 10 bases between. The CDR3 extends over 13 amino acids. The CDR3 reads CASSPRGGNTIYF. In DNA, the CDR3 is TGTGCCAGCAGCCCCAGGGGAGGAAACACCATATATTTT.

Worth noting for this clone: The same CDR3 can be traced to other DNA sequences in this sample. The CDR3 here is CASSPLDTYNEQFF. CDR3 in DNA: TGTGCCAGCTCACCACTCGACACGTACAATGAGCAGTTCTTC. The chain couples TRBV18 to TRBJ2-1, with D uncertain. Germline V lookup: CDR1 KGHSH, CDR2 LQKENI. Trimming took off 1 base at V and 4 bases at J, with 8 bases between the two ends. The CDR3 runs 14 residues.

This clone has only one observation. This chain uses TRBV2 with TRBJ1-2, with 8 bases lining up with TRBD1. The germline CDR1 and CDR2 sequences are SNHLY and FYNNEI. This CDR3 spans 13 amino acids. Germline trimming cut 8 bases from V and 2 bases from J; bases unmatched to any gene: 4. DNA of the CDR3: TGTGCCAGCCAGACAGGGGTCAACTATGGCTACACCTTC. Residues: CASQTGVNYGYTF.

J is TRBJ2-2 and V is TRBV10-3; 14 nucleotides agree with TRBD2. The V gene end was trimmed by 6 bases and the J gene end by 7 bases; junction bases not matched to a gene: 7. Germline V gives CDR1 ENHRY, CDR2 SYGVKD. The CDR3 totals 16 residues. The CDR3 sequence is CAIRGTSGSLVGELFF. DNA of the CDR3: TGTGCCATCAGGGGGACTAGCGGGAGTCTTGTCGGGGAGCTGTTTTTT.

The chain has TRBV3-1 (or the pseudogene TRBV3-2) and TRBJ1-4; perhaps TRBD1 as D (6 bases). This CDR3 region has 14 residues. Germline V gene data show CDR1 as LGHDT and CDR2 as YNNKEL (reference sequence). Trimming removed 3 bases from V and 8 bases from J, with 13 bases in between. The chain's CDR3 is CASSQGGAVEKLFF. For the CDR3, the DNA is TGTGCCAGCAGCCAGGGGGGGGCGGTGGAAAAACTGTTTTTT.

This clone was detected only once. V gene TRBV27 combines with J gene TRBJ2-7; D unresolved. The V end was cut by 3 bases, the J end by 0 bases, with 9 bases between. CDR3 length equals 14 residues. CDR1 is MNHEY and CDR2 is SMNVEV in the germline V gene (reference sequence). CDR3 amino acids: CASSFRVRSYEQYF. The CDR3 coding sequence is TGTGCCAGCAGTTTTCGGGTGCGCTCCTACGAGCAGTACTTC.

This chain connects TRBV5-1 to TRBJ1-1; 10 positions match TRBD1. CDR1 and CDR2 (germline): SGHRS, YFSETQ. The CDR3 is 15 amino acids. J was trimmed by 3 bases and V by 3 bases; bases with no gene match: 5. CDR3 DNA: TGCGCCAGCAGCTGGACAGGGGGAGGGGACACTGAAGCTTTCTTT. Translated, it gives CASSWTGGGDTEAFF.

The genes are TRBV30 and TRBJ1-5; 9 bases are shared with TRBD1. The V and J ends lost 4 bases and 4 bases, in that order; junction bases with no gene match: 2. This CDR3 comprises 13 residues. Per germline, CDR1 GTSNPN and CDR2 SVGIG (reference sequence). The CDR3 DNA is TGTGCCTGGAACAGGGGGCCAAATCAGCCCCAGCATTTT. This codes for CAWNRGPNQPQHF.

The J gene is TRBJ2-7, the V gene TRBV11-2; D is possibly TRBD2 (5 bases). From germline, CDR1 is SGHAT and CDR2 FQNNGV. V shed 5 bases and J shed 6 bases, with 20 bases lying between them. The CDR3 covers 15 residues. Here the CDR3 reads CASSRSSSRGGEQYF. The CDR3 bases are TGTGCCAGCAGCCGATCTTCTTCCCGCGGAGGCGAGCAGTACTTC. The full variable domain, rest sourced from reference TRBV11-2 and TRBJ2-7, is EAGVAQSPRYKIIEKRQSVAFWCNPISGHATLYWYQQILGQGPKLLIQFQNNGVVDDSQLPKDRFSAERLKGVDSTLKIQPAKLEDSAVYLCASSRSSSRGGEQYFGPGTRLTVT.

The V and J genes are TRBV7-2 and TRBJ2-7; 7 bases map to TRBD2. The ends lost 7 bases at V and 6 bases at J; junction bases unmatched: 12. Germline assignment: CDR1 SGHTA and CDR2 FQGNSA. This CDR3 comprises 14 residues. The CDR3 region has the DNA TGTGCCAGCACCCGGGGGGACCTAGACCCCGAGCAGTACTTC. Translating it yields CASTRGDLDPEQYF.

The chain recombines TRBV11-2 with TRBJ2-1; perhaps TRBD2 as D (6 bases). Trimming cost V 5 bases and J 4 bases, with 12 bases left between them. This CDR3 has 14 amino acids. CDR1 SGHAT and CDR2 FQNNGV come from the germline V gene. CDR3 in amino acids: CASSLGGIYNEQFF. The CDR3, as DNA: TGTGCCAGCAGCCTAGGAGGGATATACAATGAGCAGTTCTTC.

This sequence joins TRBV3-1 (or the pseudogene TRBV3-2) and TRBJ1-1; D call uncertain. V lost 8 bases and J lost 6, with 19 bases in between. CDR1 is LGHDT and CDR2 is YNNKEL in the germline V gene (reference sequence). This CDR3 comprises 14 residues. The CDR3 DNA reads as TGTGCCAGCGCTTCGGACTACCCGGGGTCTGAAGCTTTCTTT. Encoded protein: CASASDYPGSEAFF.